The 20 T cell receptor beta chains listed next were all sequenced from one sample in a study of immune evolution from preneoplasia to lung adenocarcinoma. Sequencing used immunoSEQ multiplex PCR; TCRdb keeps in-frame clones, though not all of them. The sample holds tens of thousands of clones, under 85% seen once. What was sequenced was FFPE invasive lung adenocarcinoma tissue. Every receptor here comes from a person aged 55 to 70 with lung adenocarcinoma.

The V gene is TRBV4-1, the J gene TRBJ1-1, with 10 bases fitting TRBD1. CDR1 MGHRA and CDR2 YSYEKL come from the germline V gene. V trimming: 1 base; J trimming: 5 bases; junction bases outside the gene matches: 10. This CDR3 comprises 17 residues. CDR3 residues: CASSQAGTGAIKTEAFF. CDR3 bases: TGCGCCAGCAGCCAAGCTGGGACAGGGGCGATTAAGACTGAAGCTTTCTTT.

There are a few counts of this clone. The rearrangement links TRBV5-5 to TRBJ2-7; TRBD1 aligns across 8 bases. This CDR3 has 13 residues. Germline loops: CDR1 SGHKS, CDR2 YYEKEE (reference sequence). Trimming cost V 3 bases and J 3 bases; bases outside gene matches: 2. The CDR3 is CASSSGQGYEQYF. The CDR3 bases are TGTGCCAGCAGCTCAGGACAGGGCTACGAGCAGTACTTC.

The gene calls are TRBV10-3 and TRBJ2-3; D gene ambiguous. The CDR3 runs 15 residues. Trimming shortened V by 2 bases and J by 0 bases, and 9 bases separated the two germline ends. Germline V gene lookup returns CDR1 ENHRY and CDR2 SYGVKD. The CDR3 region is CAISEVGSSTDTQYF. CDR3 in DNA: TGTGCCATCAGTGAGGTAGGATCTAGCACAGATACGCAGTATTTT.

The CDR3 sequence is CASSIAPGQGTNEQFF. In DNA, the CDR3 is TGTGCCAGCAGCATAGCACCGGGACAGGGAACCAATGAGCAGTTCTTC. This rearrangement joins TRBV5-4 to TRBJ2-1; 9 positions agree with TRBD1. The germline CDR1 and CDR2 sequences are SGHNT and YYREEE (reference sequence). V lost 4 bases to trimming and J lost 6 bases; unmatched junction nucleotides: 11. The CDR3 has 16 amino acids.

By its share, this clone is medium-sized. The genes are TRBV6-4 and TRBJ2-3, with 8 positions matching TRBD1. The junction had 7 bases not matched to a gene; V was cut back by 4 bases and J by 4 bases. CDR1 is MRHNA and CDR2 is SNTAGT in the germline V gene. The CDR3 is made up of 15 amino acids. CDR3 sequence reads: CASSGGQGEADTQYF. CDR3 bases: TGTGCCAGCAGTGGAGGACAGGGAGAGGCAGATACGCAGTATTTT.

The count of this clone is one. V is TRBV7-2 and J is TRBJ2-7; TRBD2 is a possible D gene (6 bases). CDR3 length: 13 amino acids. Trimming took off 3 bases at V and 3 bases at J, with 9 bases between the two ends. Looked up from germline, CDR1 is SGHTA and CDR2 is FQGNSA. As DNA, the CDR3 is TGTGCCAGCAGCTTCGGACTAAACTACGAGCAGTACTTC. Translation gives CASSFGLNYEQYF. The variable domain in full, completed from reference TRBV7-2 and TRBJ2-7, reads GAGVSQSPSNKVTEKGKDVELRCDPISGHTALYWYRQSLGQGLEFLIYFQGNSAPDKSGLPSDRFSAERTGGSVSTLTIQRTQQEDSAVYLCASSFGLNYEQYFGPGTRLTVT.

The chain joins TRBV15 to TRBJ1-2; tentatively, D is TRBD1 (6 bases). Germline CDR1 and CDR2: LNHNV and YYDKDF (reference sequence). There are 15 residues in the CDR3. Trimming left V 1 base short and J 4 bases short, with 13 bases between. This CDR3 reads CATSRGGHEGYGYTF. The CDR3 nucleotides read TGTGCCACCAGCAGAGGGGGACACGAGGGCTATGGCTACACCTTC.

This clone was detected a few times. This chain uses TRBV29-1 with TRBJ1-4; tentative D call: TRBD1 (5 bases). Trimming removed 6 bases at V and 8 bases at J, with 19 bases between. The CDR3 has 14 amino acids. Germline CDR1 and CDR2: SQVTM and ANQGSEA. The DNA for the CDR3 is TGCAGCGTGGCGGGGGGGGGTTTTGGAGAAAAACTGTTTTTT. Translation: CSVAGGGFGEKLFF.

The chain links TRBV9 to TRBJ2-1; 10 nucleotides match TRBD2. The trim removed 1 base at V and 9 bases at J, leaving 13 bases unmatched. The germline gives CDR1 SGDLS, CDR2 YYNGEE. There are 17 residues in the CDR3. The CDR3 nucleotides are TGTGCCAGCAGCGTATTTTCCACCTCAGCGGGAGGGCCTGAGCAGTTCTTC. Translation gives CASSVFSTSAGGPEQFF. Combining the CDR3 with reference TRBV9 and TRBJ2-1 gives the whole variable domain DSGVTQTPKHLITATGQRVTLRCSPRSGDLSVYWYQQSLDQGLQFLIQYYNGEERAKGNILERFSAQQFPDLHSELNLSSLELGDSALYFCASSVFSTSAGGPEQFFGPGTRLTVL.

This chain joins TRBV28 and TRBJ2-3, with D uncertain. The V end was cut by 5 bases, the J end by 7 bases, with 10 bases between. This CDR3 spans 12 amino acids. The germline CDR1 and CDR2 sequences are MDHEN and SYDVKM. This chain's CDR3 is CASSQRSNTQYF. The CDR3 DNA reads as TGTGCCAGCAGTCAACGGAGTAATACGCAGTATTTT.

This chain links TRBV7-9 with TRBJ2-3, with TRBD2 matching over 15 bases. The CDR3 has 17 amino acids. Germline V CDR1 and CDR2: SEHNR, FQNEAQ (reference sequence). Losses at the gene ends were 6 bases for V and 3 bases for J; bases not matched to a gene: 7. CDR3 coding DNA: TGTGCCAGCAGTGGTGGGACTAGCGGGAGGTGGACAGATACGCAGTATTTT. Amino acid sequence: CASSGGTSGRWTDTQYF. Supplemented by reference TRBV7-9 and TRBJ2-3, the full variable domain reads DTGVSQNPRHKITKRGQNVTFRCDPISEHNRLYWYRQTLGQGPEFLTYFQNEAQLEKSRLLSDRFSAERPKGSFSTLEIQRTEQGDSAMYLCASSGGTSGRWTDTQYFGPGTRLTVL.

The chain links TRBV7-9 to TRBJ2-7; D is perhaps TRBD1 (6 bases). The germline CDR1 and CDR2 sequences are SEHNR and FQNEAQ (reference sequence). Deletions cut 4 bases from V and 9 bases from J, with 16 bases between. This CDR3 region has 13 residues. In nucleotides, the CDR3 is TGTGCCAGCAGCTCCAACCCGGACAGCGGGCAGTACTTC. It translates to CASSSNPDSGQYF.

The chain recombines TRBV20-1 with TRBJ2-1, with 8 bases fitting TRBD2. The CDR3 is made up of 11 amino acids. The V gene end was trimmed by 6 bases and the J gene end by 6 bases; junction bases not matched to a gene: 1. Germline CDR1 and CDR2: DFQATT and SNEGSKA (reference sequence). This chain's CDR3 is CSALAGNEQFF. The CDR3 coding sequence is TGCAGTGCCCTAGCGGGCAATGAGCAGTTCTTC.

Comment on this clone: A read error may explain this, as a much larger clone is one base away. Written as DNA, the CDR3 is TGCGCCAGCAGCCAAGATAAATGGTCCAGTCCGGGTCGGTATTTCTTC. Translating gives CASSQDKWSSPGRYFF. V gene TRBV4-1 combines with J gene TRBJ2-1; no definite D call. The germline V and J ends were trimmed by 0 bases and 16 bases, with 25 bases remaining between them. The CDR3 consists of 16 residues. Germline assignment: CDR1 MGHRA and CDR2 YSYEKL.

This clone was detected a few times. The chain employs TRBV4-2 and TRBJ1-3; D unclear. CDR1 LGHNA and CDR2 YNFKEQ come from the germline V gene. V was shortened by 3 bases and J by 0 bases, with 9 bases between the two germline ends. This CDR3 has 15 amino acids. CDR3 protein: CASSQPQLSGNTIYF. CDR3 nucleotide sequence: TGTGCCAGCAGCCAGCCTCAACTCTCTGGAAACACCATATATTTT.

CDR3 sequence (DNA): TGTGCCAGCAGTTTTGAAACACTCGGTGGCTACACCTTC. Amino acid sequence: CASSFETLGGYTF. The chain joins TRBV28 to TRBJ1-2; no firm D call. This CDR3 has 13 residues. With 3 bases removed from V and 7 bases from J, the gap between germline ends came to 12 bases. From germline, CDR1 is MDHEN and CDR2 SYDVKM.

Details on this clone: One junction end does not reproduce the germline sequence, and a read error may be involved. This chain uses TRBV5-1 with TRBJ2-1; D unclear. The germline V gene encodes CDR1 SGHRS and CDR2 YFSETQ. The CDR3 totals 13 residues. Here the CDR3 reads CTSSIGQPNEQFF. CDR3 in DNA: TGCACCAGCAGTATTGGTCAACCCAATGAGCAGTTCTTC.

CDR3 sequence reads: CASSVEGTDTQYF. In DNA, the CDR3 is TGTGCCAGCAGCGTAGAGGGGACAGATACGCAGTATTTT. The J gene is TRBJ2-3, the V gene TRBV9; tentative D call: TRBD1 (5 bases). The V end was cut by 0 bases, the J end by 3 bases, with 5 bases between. This CDR3 has 13 amino acids. Germline CDR1 SGDLS, CDR2 YYNGEE.

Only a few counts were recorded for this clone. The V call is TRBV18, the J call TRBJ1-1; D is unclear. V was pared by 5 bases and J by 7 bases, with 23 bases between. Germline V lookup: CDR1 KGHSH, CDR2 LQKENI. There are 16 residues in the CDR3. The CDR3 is CASSTSTDWVEGEAFF. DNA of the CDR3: TGTGCCAGCTCAACGTCCACGGACTGGGTTGAGGGTGAAGCTTTCTTT.

The CDR3 protein is CAISPRGIVDEQFF. The CDR3 bases are TGTGCCATCAGCCCGCGGGGAATTGTAGATGAGCAGTTCTTC. V gene TRBV10-3 combines with J gene TRBJ2-1; possibly TRBD2 for D (6 bases). Deletions cut 6 bases from V and 8 bases from J, with 17 bases between. The CDR3 covers 14 residues. Looked up from germline, CDR1 is ENHRY and CDR2 is SYGVKD.